The clone carrying this T cell receptor beta chain has a single count. As yet, its antigen is unknown. The sample belongs to a study of T cell repertoires in cytomegalovirus infection. TCRdb ran MiXCR on the reads and lists one entry per CDR3 protein. Of hundreds of thousands of distinct CDR3 sequences in the sample, about 42% were seen once. Germline-derived CDR1 and CDR2 are MGHRA and YSYEKL. This CDR3 contains 16 residues. Trimming cost V 0 bases and J 6 bases, with 16 bases left between them. Study-level findings and limits: HLA-C-restricted, CMV-specific TCR beta clonotypes were dominant ex vivo.

Sequencing was performed on cultured PBMCs, taken from culture after CMV antigen stimulation. This clonotype originated in a human donor in good health (CMV status not recorded). Some clones in this sample may be carry-over from other donors' samples. The V call is TRBV4-1, the J call TRBJ2-3; D unresolved. CDR3 bases: TGCGCCAGCAGCCAAGATTTTGAAAGGGCATTGGATACGCAGTATTTT. It is translated as CASSQDFERALDTQYF.